This entry is about one TCR beta chain. Reverse transcription of roughly 0.5 to 1 ug RNA was performed with random hexamers. TCRdb reanalysed the immunoSEQ multiplex PCR reads using MiXCR and keeps one entry per CDR3 protein. The repertoire has about 69,000 distinct CDR3 sequences, 85% to 95% of them found once; the top ten carry about 0.26%. Germline V gene sequence: CDR1 SGHVS, CDR2 FNYEAQ. There are 16 residues in the CDR3. Trimming removed 1 base from V and 0 bases from J, with 13 bases in between. The sample is drawn from a study of CD8 T cells in Susac syndrome. Sequencing used CD8+ T cells from PBMCs. This sequence joins TRBV7-6 and TRBJ2-7, with no clear D. This sequence originates from a human donor in good health. The CDR3 protein is CASSLGAGLSSYEQYV. The DNA of the CDR3 is TGTGCCAGCAGCTTAGGAGCAGGATTGAGCTCCTACGAGCAGTACGTC.